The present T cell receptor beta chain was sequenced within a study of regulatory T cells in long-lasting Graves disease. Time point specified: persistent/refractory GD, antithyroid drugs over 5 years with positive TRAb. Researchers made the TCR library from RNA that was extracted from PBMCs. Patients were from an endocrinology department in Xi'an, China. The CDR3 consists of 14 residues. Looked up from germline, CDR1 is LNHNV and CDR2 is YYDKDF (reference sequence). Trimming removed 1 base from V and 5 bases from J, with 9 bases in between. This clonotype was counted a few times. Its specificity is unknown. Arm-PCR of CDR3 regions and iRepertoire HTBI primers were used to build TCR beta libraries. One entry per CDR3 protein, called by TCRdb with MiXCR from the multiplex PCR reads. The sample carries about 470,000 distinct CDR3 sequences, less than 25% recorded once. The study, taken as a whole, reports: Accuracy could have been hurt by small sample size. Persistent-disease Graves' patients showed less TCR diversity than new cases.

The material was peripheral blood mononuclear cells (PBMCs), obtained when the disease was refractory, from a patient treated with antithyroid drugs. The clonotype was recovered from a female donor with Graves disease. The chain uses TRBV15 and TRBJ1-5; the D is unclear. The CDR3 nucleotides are TGTGCCACCAGCAGAGTGATGGGAGATCAGCCCCAGCATTTT. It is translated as CATSRVMGDQPQHF.